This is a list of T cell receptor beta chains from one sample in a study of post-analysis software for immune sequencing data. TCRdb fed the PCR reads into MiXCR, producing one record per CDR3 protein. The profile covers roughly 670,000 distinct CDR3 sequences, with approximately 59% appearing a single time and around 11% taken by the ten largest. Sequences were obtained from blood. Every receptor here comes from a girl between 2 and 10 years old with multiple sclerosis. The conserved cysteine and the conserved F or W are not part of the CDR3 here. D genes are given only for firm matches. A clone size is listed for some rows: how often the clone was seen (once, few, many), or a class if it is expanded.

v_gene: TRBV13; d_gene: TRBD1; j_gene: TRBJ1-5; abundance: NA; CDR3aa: ASSWVTGGAVYSNQPQH
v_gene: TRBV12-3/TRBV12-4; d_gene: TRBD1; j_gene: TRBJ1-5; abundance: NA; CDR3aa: ASRGTGTGDQPQH
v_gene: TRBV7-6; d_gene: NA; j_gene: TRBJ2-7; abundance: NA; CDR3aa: ASSSQATLAYEQY
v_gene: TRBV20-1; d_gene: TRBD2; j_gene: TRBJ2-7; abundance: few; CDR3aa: SASLPSGTYEQY
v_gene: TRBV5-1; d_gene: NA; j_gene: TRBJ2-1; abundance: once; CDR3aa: ASSRLQGNEQF
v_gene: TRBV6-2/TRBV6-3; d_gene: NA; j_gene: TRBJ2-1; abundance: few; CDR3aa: ASTKGRLRSNEQF
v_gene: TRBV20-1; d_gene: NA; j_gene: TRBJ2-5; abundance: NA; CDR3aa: SARLGVRGQETQY
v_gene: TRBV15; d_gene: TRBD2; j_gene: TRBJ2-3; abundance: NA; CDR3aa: ATSPSGDFWGTDTQY
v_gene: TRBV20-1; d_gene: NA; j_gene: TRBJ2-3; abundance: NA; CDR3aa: SARSGGSAFTDTQY
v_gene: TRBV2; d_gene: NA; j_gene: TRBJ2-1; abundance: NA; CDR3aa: ASAGTQTYNEQF